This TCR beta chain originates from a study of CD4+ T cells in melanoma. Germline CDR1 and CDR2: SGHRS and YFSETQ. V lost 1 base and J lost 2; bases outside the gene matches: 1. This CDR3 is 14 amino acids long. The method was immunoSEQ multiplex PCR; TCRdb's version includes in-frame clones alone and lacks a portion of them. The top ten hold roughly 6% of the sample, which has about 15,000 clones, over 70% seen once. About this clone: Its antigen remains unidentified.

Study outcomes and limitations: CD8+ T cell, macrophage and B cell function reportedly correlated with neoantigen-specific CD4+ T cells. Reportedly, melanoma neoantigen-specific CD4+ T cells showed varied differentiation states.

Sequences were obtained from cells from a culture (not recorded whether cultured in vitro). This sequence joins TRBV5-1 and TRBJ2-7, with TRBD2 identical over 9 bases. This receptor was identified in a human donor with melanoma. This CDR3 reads CASSLTSGPYEQYF. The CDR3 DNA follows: TGCGCCAGCAGCTTGACTAGCGGGCCCTACGAGCAGTACTTC.